The 27 T cell receptor beta chains below were found in one sample sequenced in a study of T cell changes during pregnancy in multiple sclerosis. Repertoires were generated with immunoSEQ multiplex PCR, while TCRdb's copy carries only in-frame clones and drops some. The data hold tens of thousands of clones, with 94% observed a single time. The material sequenced was CD8+ T cells from peripheral blood mononuclear cells, taken before pregnancy. These receptor sequences come from a female donor with multiple sclerosis, enrolled in a pregnancy study.

The rearrangement joins TRBV27 to TRBJ2-7, with D perhaps matching TRBD1 (5 bases). Between the trimmed V and J ends, which lost 6 bases and 3 bases, there was a span of 12 bases. The CDR3 loop spans 13 amino acids. The germline V gene has CDR1 MNHEY and CDR2 SMNVEV (reference sequence). CDR3: CASSQGRLYEQYF. The CDR3 DNA sequence: TGTGCCAGCAGCCAGGGTAGACTCTACGAGCAGTACTTC.

The genes are TRBV11-1 and TRBJ2-7; perhaps TRBD1 as D (5 bases). The V end lost 7 bases, the J end lost 1 base, and 11 bases lay between the germline ends. CDR3 length: 13 amino acids. Germline values: CDR1 SGHAT, CDR2 FQDESV (reference sequence). CDR3 protein: CASTTGNSYEQYF. CDR3 DNA: TGTGCCAGCACCACAGGCAATTCCTACGAGCAGTACTTC.

CDR3 bases: TGTGCCAGCAGTGAGCGGGCGACAGATACGCAGTATTTT. Translated: CASSERATDTQYF. The chain employs TRBV2 and TRBJ2-3; weak D call: TRBD2 (5 bases). The V gene's germline CDR1 is SNHLY and CDR2 FYNNEI. There are 13 residues in the CDR3. Trimming removed 3 bases from V and 3 bases from J, with 7 bases in between.

V is TRBV4-3 and J is TRBJ1-2, with D perhaps matching TRBD1 (5 bases). Germline-derived CDR1 and CDR2 are LGHNA and YSLEER. CDR3 length: 15 residues. Deletions cut 0 bases from V and 1 base from J, with 9 bases between. The chain's CDR3 is CASSQEAGYNYGYTF. The CDR3 DNA is TGCGCCAGCAGCCAAGAGGCAGGGTATAACTATGGCTACACCTTC.

This clone is medium-sized by share. The chain joins TRBV7-4 to TRBJ1-5; 8 nucleotides agree with TRBD1. Trimming at V came to 5 bases and at J to 5 bases, leaving 11 bases not matched to a gene. This CDR3 spans 16 amino acids. From germline, CDR1 is SGHVT and CDR2 SQSDAQ. The CDR3 nucleotides are TGTGCCAGCAGCGACGACCATACAGGGGGAGATCAGCCCCAGCATTTT. Translation: CASSDDHTGGDQPQHF.

The gene calls are TRBV5-1 and TRBJ2-3; no definite D call. The germline V and J ends were trimmed by 0 bases and 4 bases, with 3 bases remaining between them. Looked up from germline, CDR1 is SGHRS and CDR2 is YFSETQ. The CDR3 length is 12 residues. The CDR3 loop is CASSLDSDTQYF. CDR3 nucleotide sequence: TGCGCCAGCAGCTTGGACTCAGATACGCAGTATTTT. Based on the CDR3 plus reference TRBV5-1 and TRBJ2-3, the full variable domain is KAGVTQTPRYLIKTRGQQVTLSCSPISGHRSVSWYQQTPGQGLQFLFEYFSETQRNKGNFPGRFSGRQFSNSRSEMNVSTLELGDSALYLCASSLDSDTQYFGPGTRLTVL.

The chain has TRBV7-8 and TRBJ2-5; 9 bases are shared with TRBD2. The CDR3 runs to 17 residues. Germline V lookup: CDR1 SGHVS, CDR2 FQNEAQ. Trimming at V came to 7 bases and at J to 2 bases, leaving 14 bases not matched to a gene. As DNA, the CDR3 is TGTGCCAGCATCCTTACTCCGACTAGCGGCCTTCAAGAGACCCAGTACTTC. Its translation: CASILTPTSGLQETQYF.

The V gene is TRBV28, the J gene TRBJ2-3, with D perhaps TRBD2 (5 bases). Per the germline V gene, CDR1 is MDHEN and CDR2 is SYDVKM. The CDR3 runs to 15 residues. Trimming left V 4 bases short and J 0 bases short, with 11 bases between. CDR3 in amino acids: CASSWGERSTDTQYF. The DNA of the CDR3 is TGTGCCAGCAGTTGGGGAGAAAGAAGCACAGATACGCAGTATTTT.

This chain links TRBV7-6 with TRBJ2-1; 7 nucleotides match TRBD2. The CDR3 has 18 residues. V dropped 1 base and J dropped 0; count of bases not matched to a gene: 9. Per the germline V gene, CDR1 is SGHVS and CDR2 is FNYEAQ. CDR3 amino acids: CASSLVASGTDSYNEQFF. The CDR3 nucleotides are TGTGCCAGCAGCTTAGTGGCTAGCGGCACCGACTCCTACAATGAGCAGTTCTTC.

The chain combines TRBV30 with TRBJ2-7, with 7 bases lining up with TRBD1. This CDR3 has 13 residues. Germline V gives CDR1 GTSNPN, CDR2 SVGIG (reference sequence). Trimming removed 5 bases from V and 3 bases from J; junction bases left unmatched: 7. CDR3 DNA sequence: TGTGCCTGGTCCGCCGGGACAGTCTACGAGCAGTACTTC. Its translation is CAWSAGTVYEQYF.

The chain couples TRBV10-3 to TRBJ1-2; tentative D call: TRBD1 (5 bases). Trimming cost V 2 bases and J 4 bases, with 14 bases left between them. CDR1 is ENHRY, CDR2 SYGVKD, per germline. The CDR3 is 15 amino acids. The CDR3 sequence is CAISEGGALTYGYTF. The CDR3 coding sequence is TGTGCCATCAGTGAGGGCGGGGCGCTTACCTATGGCTACACCTTC.

This chain joins TRBV6-4 and TRBJ1-1; 7 nucleotides match TRBD1. Germline V gene sequence: CDR1 MRHNA, CDR2 SNTAGT. V gave up 3 bases and J gave up 3 bases; unmatched junction bases: 4. CDR3 size: 14 residues. CDR3: CASSETGEDTEAFF. In DNA, the CDR3 is TGTGCCAGCAGTGAAACAGGGGAGGACACTGAAGCTTTCTTT.

V usage is TRBV4-2 and J usage is TRBJ2-1, with TRBD2 identical over 7 bases. Germline CDR1 LGHNA, CDR2 YNFKEQ. This CDR3 has 15 residues. Losses at the gene ends were 2 bases for V and 8 bases for J; bases not matched to a gene: 9. The CDR3 bases are TGTGCCAGCAGCCAAAAATGGGGGGAGGGCGATGAGCAGTTCTTC. It specifies CASSQKWGEGDEQFF.

This sequence joins TRBV19 and TRBJ2-7, with 7 positions matching TRBD2. This CDR3 is 13 amino acids long. In germline, CDR1 is LNHDA, CDR2 SQIVND (reference sequence). V shed 6 bases and J 3 bases; nucleotides not matched to a gene: 5. DNA for the CDR3: TGTGCCAGTAGCCCGGGGGGATACTACGAGCAGTACTTC. Translated: CASSPGGYYEQYF.

This sequence joins TRBV11-3 and TRBJ2-2; 7 bases map to TRBD2. V lost 8 bases to trimming and J lost 3 bases; unmatched junction nucleotides: 6. Germline-derived CDR1 and CDR2 are SGHNT and YENEEA. This CDR3 comprises 14 residues. CDR3 loop: CASGGSQHTGELFF. The CDR3 DNA reads TGTGCCAGCGGCGGGAGCCAGCACACCGGGGAGCTGTTTTTT. Full variable domain (missing parts from reference TRBV11-3 and TRBJ2-2): EAGVVQSPRYKIIEKKQPVAFWCNPISGHNTLYWYLQNLGQGPELLIRYENEEAVDDSQLPKDRFSAERLKGVDSTLKIQPAELGDSAVYLCASGGSQHTGELFFGEGSRLTVL.

The rearrangement links TRBV30 to TRBJ1-1; tentative D call: TRBD1 (5 bases). Trimming cost V 1 base and J 7 bases, with 13 bases left between them. Germline V CDR1 and CDR2: GTSNPN, SVGIG (reference sequence). The CDR3 covers 13 residues. The CDR3 loop reads CAWSGAGGGEAFF. As DNA, the CDR3 is TGTGCCTGGAGTGGGGCAGGCGGGGGTGAAGCTTTCTTT.

This rearrangement joins TRBV15 to TRBJ2-2, with TRBD2 identical over 10 bases. J was trimmed by 3 bases and V by 4 bases; bases with no gene match: 2. This CDR3 region has 15 residues. Germline loops: CDR1 LNHNV, CDR2 YYDKDF (reference sequence). In DNA, the CDR3 is TGTGCCACCAGCACTCTAGCGGGGGACACCGGGGAGCTGTTTTTT. It translates to CATSTLAGDTGELFF.

The rearrangement joins TRBV5-4 to TRBJ2-5, with TRBD1 as a possible D gene (5 bases). Germline V lookup: CDR1 SGHNT, CDR2 YYREEE (reference sequence). Trimming shortened V by 4 bases and J by 2 bases, and 12 bases separated the two germline ends. The CDR3 runs to 14 residues. In DNA form, the CDR3 reads TGTGCCAGCAGCCCGGACACAGATCAAGAGACCCAGTACTTC. Its translation is CASSPDTDQETQYF.

The chain couples TRBV13 to TRBJ2-3; 9 bases agree with TRBD1. CDR3 length: 16 amino acids. The germline CDR1 and CDR2 sequences are PRHDT and FYEKMQ (reference sequence). With V trimmed by 5 bases and J by 3 bases, 9 bases remained unmatched. In nucleotides, the CDR3 is TGTGCCAGCAGCACCCGCGGGACAGGGTCGACAGATACGCAGTATTTT. Encoded protein: CASSTRGTGSTDTQYF.

The chain joins TRBV5-1 to TRBJ1-1; D gene unclear. Trimming pared 4 bases from V and 2 bases from J, leaving 9 bases between. The CDR3 runs to 13 residues. CDR1 is SGHRS and CDR2 is YFSETQ in the germline V gene. DNA of the CDR3: TGCGCCAGCAGCCTAACTTCAAACACTGAAGCTTTCTTT. The encoded protein is CASSLTSNTEAFF.

The chain is built from TRBV5-4 and TRBJ2-7; D may be TRBD1 (6 bases). The V and J ends lost 4 bases and 7 bases respectively, with 9 bases between them. Germline loops: CDR1 SGHNT, CDR2 YYREEE (reference sequence). The CDR3 totals 11 residues. This CDR3 is CASSHTGEQYF. As DNA, the CDR3 is TGTGCCAGCAGCCACACAGGGGAGCAGTACTTC.

This clone was recorded a few times. V usage is TRBV6-1 and J usage is TRBJ1-2; tentative D call: TRBD1 (6 bases). The V end was cut by 3 bases, the J end by 4 bases, with 15 bases between. The CDR3 runs to 15 residues. Germline values: CDR1 MNHNS, CDR2 SASEGT. Written as DNA, the CDR3 is TGTGCCAGCAGTGACCTAAGACAGGTTAGCTATGGCTACACCTTC. Its translation is CASSDLRQVSYGYTF.

Here the CDR3 DNA reads TGTGCCAGCAGCCCAGGGGGCACTGAAGCTTTCTTT. Encoded protein: CASSPGGTEAFF. The rearrangement uses TRBV5-4 and TRBJ1-1, with TRBD1 matching over 7 bases. Germline values: CDR1 SGHNT, CDR2 YYREEE (reference sequence). The CDR3 contains 12 residues. Trimming at V came to 4 bases and at J to 4 bases, leaving 1 base not matched to a gene. Drawing the rest from reference TRBV5-4 and TRBJ1-1, the complete variable domain is ETGVTQSPTHLIKTRGQQVTLRCSSQSGHNTVSWYQQALGQGPQFIFQYYREEENGRGNFPPRFSGLQFPNYSSELNVNALELDDSALYLCASSPGGTEAFFGQGTRLTVV.

The chain uses TRBV6-5 and TRBJ2-5, with a tentative D call TRBD1 (6 bases). The germline V gene has CDR1 MNHEY and CDR2 SVGAGI. Between the trimmed V and J ends, which lost 5 bases and 5 bases, there was a span of 15 bases. The CDR3 runs 14 residues. CDR3 protein: CASSNQGMVETQYF. The CDR3 nucleotides read TGTGCCAGCAGTAATCAGGGGATGGTGGAGACCCAGTACTTC.

This chain links TRBV15 with TRBJ2-7; the D gene is possibly TRBD1 (5 bases). The V and J ends lost 0 bases and 0 bases respectively, with 9 bases between them. The germline V gene encodes CDR1 LNHNV and CDR2 YYDKDF (reference sequence). This CDR3 region has 15 residues. CDR3 nucleotide sequence: TGTGCCACCAGCAGAGACAGGGAATACTCCTACGAGCAGTACTTC. Amino acid sequence: CATSRDREYSYEQYF.

The chain joins TRBV4-3 to TRBJ1-1, with D maybe TRBD1 (5 bases). Trimming left V 3 bases short and J 0 bases short, with 8 bases between. The CDR3 has 14 amino acids. CDR1 and CDR2 from the germline V gene are LGHNA and YSLEER. The chain's CDR3 is CASSQGQVNTEAFF. The CDR3, as DNA: TGCGCCAGCAGCCAGGGGCAAGTGAACACTGAAGCTTTCTTT.

This clone was seen only once. The rearrangement joins TRBV11-2 to TRBJ2-5; 10 bases map to TRBD1. Germline lookup yields CDR1 SGHAT and CDR2 FQNNGV. The CDR3 loop spans 16 amino acids. V shed 3 bases, J shed 2 bases, and the junction held 6 bases outside the gene matches. The CDR3 protein is CASSFPGTGDQETQYF. CDR3 DNA sequence: TGTGCCAGCAGCTTCCCCGGGACAGGGGATCAAGAGACCCAGTACTTC.